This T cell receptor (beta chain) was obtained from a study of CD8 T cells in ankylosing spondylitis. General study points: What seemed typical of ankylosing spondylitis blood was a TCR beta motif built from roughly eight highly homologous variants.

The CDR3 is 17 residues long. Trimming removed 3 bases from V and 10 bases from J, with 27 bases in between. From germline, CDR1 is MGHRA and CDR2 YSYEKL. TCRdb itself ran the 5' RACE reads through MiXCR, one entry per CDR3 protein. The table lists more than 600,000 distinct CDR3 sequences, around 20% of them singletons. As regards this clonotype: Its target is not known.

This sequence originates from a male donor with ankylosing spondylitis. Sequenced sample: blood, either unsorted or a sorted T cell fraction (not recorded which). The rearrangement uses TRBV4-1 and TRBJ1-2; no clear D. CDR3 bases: TGCGCCAGCAGCCAGGGCGCCGCCCGGGAACACCGGAGGAACTACACCTTC. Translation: CASSQGAAREHRRNYTF.